The 26 T cell receptor beta chains below come from one sample, sequenced in a study of blood T cell repertoires in COVID-19. Measured with immunoSEQ multiplex PCR; TCRdb has only the in-frame clones, and not every one. Of about 140,000 clones listed, about 80% are singletons. Sample: peripheral blood. The receptors derive from a man aged 50-59 years with acute or convalescent COVID-19.

This chain connects TRBV28 to TRBJ2-1; D is ambiguous. The germline CDR1 and CDR2 sequences are MDHEN and SYDVKM. This CDR3 comprises 14 residues. The V end lost 3 bases, the J end lost 3 bases, and 9 bases lay between the germline ends. The CDR3 region is CASSFPQFYNEQFF. CDR3 nucleotides: TGTGCCAGCAGTTTCCCACAGTTCTACAATGAGCAGTTCTTC. The full variable domain, rest sourced from reference TRBV28 and TRBJ2-1, is DVKVTQSSRYLVKRTGEKVFLECVQDMDHENMFWYRQDPGLGLRLIYFSYDVKMKEKGDIPEGYSVSREKKERFSLILESASTNQTSMYLCASSFPQFYNEQFFGPGTRLTVL.

J is TRBJ1-2 and V is TRBV9; the D gene is possibly TRBD1 (6 bases). V shed 4 bases and J shed 7 bases, with 17 bases lying between them. Germline CDR1 and CDR2: SGDLS and YYNGEE. The CDR3 extends over 14 amino acids. This CDR3 is CASSPGDNFGGYTF. DNA for the CDR3: TGTGCCAGCAGCCCAGGGGACAACTTCGGTGGCTACACCTTC.

The CDR3 is CASSPSGGLYNEQFF. For the CDR3, the DNA is TGTGCCAGCAGTCCTTCGGGGGGCCTATACAATGAGCAGTTCTTC. The rearrangement uses TRBV5-5 and TRBJ2-1, with D possibly TRBD2 on 7 matching bases. CDR3 length: 15 residues. V was shortened by 5 bases and J by 4 bases, with 16 bases between the two germline ends. Germline CDR1 is SGHKS and CDR2 is YYEKEE (reference sequence).

This chain joins TRBV4-1 and TRBJ2-5; a possible D gene is TRBD1 (6 bases). Germline-derived CDR1 and CDR2 are MGHRA and YSYEKL. Trimming stripped 4 bases from V and 3 bases from J, with 12 bases between. This CDR3 comprises 14 residues. CDR3 nucleotides: TGCGCCAGCAGCCTACAGGGTTTCGAAGAGACCCAGTACTTC. This gives the protein CASSLQGFEETQYF.

The chain combines TRBV19 with TRBJ2-3; D perhaps matches TRBD1 (6 bases). Germline assignment: CDR1 LNHDA and CDR2 SQIVND (reference sequence). V was clipped by 9 bases and J by 0 bases, with 13 bases between them. The CDR3 runs to 14 residues. CDR3 residues: CASQTGPSTDTQYF. DNA for the CDR3: TGTGCCAGCCAGACAGGCCCAAGCACAGATACGCAGTATTTT.

The chain recombines TRBV5-4 with TRBJ2-5, with 7 bases fitting TRBD2. CDR1 and CDR2 (germline): SGHNT, YYREEE (reference sequence). This CDR3 is built from 16 residues. V trimming: 4 bases; J trimming: 2 bases; junction bases outside the gene matches: 11. CDR3 region: CASSPGGGRGQETQYF. CDR3 DNA: TGTGCCAGCAGCCCAGGCGGGGGACGGGGACAAGAGACCCAGTACTTC. Variable domain in full (rest from reference TRBV5-4 and TRBJ2-5): ETGVTQSPTHLIKTRGQQVTLRCSSQSGHNTVSWYQQALGQGPQFIFQYYREEENGRGNFPPRFSGLQFPNYSSELNVNALELDDSALYLCASSPGGGRGQETQYFGPGTRLLVL.

V usage is TRBV6-5 and J usage is TRBJ2-2; D gene ambiguous. Trimming cost V 3 bases and J 7 bases, with 9 bases left between them. The CDR3 spans 13 residues. The germline V gene encodes CDR1 MNHEY and CDR2 SVGAGI. This CDR3 is CASSYRHSGELFF. For the CDR3, the DNA is TGTGCCAGCAGTTATAGACACAGCGGGGAGCTGTTTTTT.

The chain combines TRBV19 with TRBJ2-3; 8 bases align to TRBD2. Germline loops: CDR1 LNHDA, CDR2 SQIVND (reference sequence). V lost 7 bases, J lost 6 bases, and 3 bases stayed unmatched. CDR3 length: 12 residues. CDR3 sequence: CASTGGGDTQYF. In nucleotides, the CDR3 is TGTGCCAGTACTGGCGGGGGGGATACGCAGTATTTT.

This chain joins TRBV30 and TRBJ2-5; weak D call: TRBD1 (6 bases). The CDR3 is made up of 13 amino acids. The germline V gene has CDR1 GTSNPN and CDR2 SVGIG (reference sequence). Trimming removed 2 bases at V and 7 bases at J, with 14 bases between. CDR3 in amino acids: CAWSRDNLGTQYF. The CDR3 DNA follows: TGTGCCTGGAGTAGGGACAATTTGGGGACCCAGTACTTC. The complete variable domain, with remaining parts taken from reference TRBV30 and TRBJ2-5, reads SQTIHQWPATLVQPVGSPLSLECTVEGTSNPNLYWYRQAAGRGLQLLFYSVGIGQISSEVPQNLSASRPQDRQFILSSKKLLLSDSGFYLCAWSRDNLGTQYFGPGTRLLVL.

The chain joins TRBV1 to TRBJ1-5; the DNA was not used to check the table's D call, TRBD1. TRBV1 is labeled a pseudogene. This CDR3 comprises 13 residues. The CDR3 nucleotides are TGCACCAGCAGCCAGACAGAGAATCAGCCCCAGCATTTT. Translation: CTSSQTENQPQHF.

This rearrangement joins TRBV28 to TRBJ2-7, with TRBD1 matching over 7 bases. The trim removed 5 bases at V and 1 base at J, leaving 14 bases unmatched. Germline V CDR1 and CDR2: MDHEN, SYDVKM. The CDR3 consists of 17 residues. The CDR3 bases are TGTGCCAGCAGTCCCTGGACAGGCAAAGCGCTATCCTACGAGCAGTACTTC. Protein sequence: CASSPWTGKALSYEQYF.

A note on this clone: This sequence may be a read error, since a much larger clone differs from it by one base. Other DNA sequences in the same sample also yield this CDR3. The J gene is TRBJ1-5, the V gene TRBV18; 7 bases match TRBD1. In germline, CDR1 is KGHSH, CDR2 LQKENI. V shed 3 bases and J 5 bases; nucleotides not matched to a gene: 1. This CDR3 spans 13 amino acids. Here the CDR3 DNA reads TGTGCCAGCTCACCGCAGGGGGATCAGCCCCAGCATTTT. Amino acid sequence: CASSPQGDQPQHF.

The chain couples TRBV2 to TRBJ2-2; a weak D match, TRBD1 (6 bases). The CDR3 spans 16 residues. Looked up from germline, CDR1 is SNHLY and CDR2 is FYNNEI. V lost 4 bases, J lost 0 bases, and 12 bases lay in between. The CDR3 DNA is TGTGCCAGCAGTGGGGTCGGGACAACGAACACCGGGGAGCTGTTTTTT. It codes for CASSGVGTTNTGELFF.

The chain is built from TRBV28 and TRBJ2-1; TRBD1 matches at 9 bases. The CDR3 spans 13 residues. Trimming took 7 bases from V and 9 from J; bases not matched to a gene: 7. CDR1 is MDHEN, CDR2 SYDVKM, per germline. The chain's CDR3 is CASTGQGIGEQFF. Here the CDR3 DNA reads TGTGCCAGCACCGGACAGGGGATTGGTGAGCAGTTCTTC.

This clone was seen more than once but under ten times. The chain recombines TRBV7-8 with TRBJ2-1, with 14 bases aligning to TRBD2. The CDR3 runs to 18 residues. Unmatched junction bases numbered 12, after V lost 6 bases and J lost 5 bases. Germline V lookup: CDR1 SGHVS, CDR2 FQNEAQ. CDR3 amino acids: CASSLPLRLAGGHNEQFF. CDR3 DNA: TGTGCCAGCAGTTTACCCCTTAGACTAGCGGGGGGGCACAATGAGCAGTTCTTC.

V is TRBV9 and J is TRBJ2-1; 15 positions agree with TRBD2. Germline V gives CDR1 SGDLS, CDR2 YYNGEE. The V gene end was trimmed by 3 bases and the J gene end by 4 bases; junction bases not matched to a gene: 2. This CDR3 has 16 amino acids. The CDR3 sequence is CASSAGTSGGYNEQFF. CDR3 nucleotide sequence: TGTGCCAGCAGCGCCGGGACTAGCGGGGGGTACAATGAGCAGTTCTTC.

This clone was counted between two and nine times. The J gene is TRBJ2-5, the V gene TRBV4-1; TRBD2 matches at 8 bases. Germline V CDR1 and CDR2: MGHRA, YSYEKL. This CDR3 is built from 13 residues. The V gene end was trimmed by 6 bases and the J gene end by 3 bases; junction bases not matched to a gene: 3. The CDR3 coding sequence is TGCGCCAGCAGTCGTAGCGGGGAAGAGACCCAGTACTTC. Its protein is CASSRSGEETQYF.

The chain joins TRBV9 to TRBJ2-5; D uncertain. The CDR3 contains 12 residues. With 4 bases removed from V and 5 bases from J, the gap between germline ends came to 9 bases. Germline CDR1 and CDR2: SGDLS and YYNGEE. Here the CDR3 reads CASSRLAETQYF. CDR3 bases: TGTGCCAGCAGCAGACTGGCGGAGACCCAGTACTTC. Variable domain in full (rest from reference TRBV9 and TRBJ2-5): DSGVTQTPKHLITATGQRVTLRCSPRSGDLSVYWYQQSLDQGLQFLIQYYNGEERAKGNILERFSAQQFPDLHSELNLSSLELGDSALYFCASSRLAETQYFGPGTRLLVL.

The chain has TRBV9 and TRBJ1-1; no definite D call. In germline, CDR1 is SGDLS, CDR2 YYNGEE. V lost 1 base to trimming and J lost 0 bases, with 7 bases between them. CDR3 length: 14 amino acids. The DNA of the CDR3 is TGTGCCAGCAGCGTATCCGAGTTGAACACTGAAGCTTTCTTT. It codes for CASSVSELNTEAFF. Full variable domain (outside the CDR3, taken from reference TRBV9 and TRBJ1-1): DSGVTQTPKHLITATGQRVTLRCSPRSGDLSVYWYQQSLDQGLQFLIQYYNGEERAKGNILERFSAQQFPDLHSELNLSSLELGDSALYFCASSVSELNTEAFFGQGTRLTVV.

In its sample, this clone was seen a few times. This rearrangement joins TRBV7-8 to TRBJ2-3; D remains unclear. Germline CDR1 is SGHVS and CDR2 is FQNEAQ. The CDR3 is 15 residues long. With 0 bases removed from V and 4 bases from J, the gap between germline ends came to 11 bases. In DNA form, the CDR3 reads TGTGCCAGCAGCTTAGCGTTGGCTGCGGCAGATACGCAGTATTTT. As protein: CASSLALAAADTQYF.

This clone was observed a few times. The CDR3 nucleotides read TGTGCCAGCAGCGGGGACATGCAGGGCGGCGAGACCCAGTACTTC. It is translated as CASSGDMQGGETQYF. V and J are TRBV2 and TRBJ2-5; tentative D call: TRBD1 (6 bases). This CDR3 contains 15 residues. Trimming stripped 6 bases from V and 5 bases from J, with 19 bases between. Looked up from germline, CDR1 is SNHLY and CDR2 is FYNNEI.

V is TRBV7-3 and J is TRBJ2-1, with D hard to call. This CDR3 has 13 residues. From germline, CDR1 is SGHTA and CDR2 FQGTGA. V was pared by 5 bases and J by 2 bases, with 7 bases between. The CDR3 DNA is TGTGCCAGCAGCCTCTCTCCCTACAATGAGCAGTTCTTC. This gives the protein CASSLSPYNEQFF.

The chain links TRBV2 to TRBJ1-4; the D gene is possibly TRBD1 (5 bases). V was cut by 5 bases and J by 8 bases, with 15 bases left in between. This CDR3 region has 14 residues. Germline lookup yields CDR1 SNHLY and CDR2 FYNNEI. The CDR3 bases are TGTGCCAGCAGTCACGGGACTGACCGCGAAAAACTGTTTTTT. Amino acid sequence: CASSHGTDREKLFF.

This clone occurred a few times. This chain connects TRBV2 to TRBJ2-2; D perhaps matches TRBD1 (5 bases). Trimming cost V 1 base and J 3 bases, with 6 bases left between them. The V gene's germline CDR1 is SNHLY and CDR2 FYNNEI. This CDR3 is built from 14 residues. The CDR3 spells CASSEGRDTGELFF. The CDR3 nucleotides read TGTGCCAGCAGTGAAGGCAGGGACACCGGGGAGCTGTTTTTT.

The chain couples TRBV10-1 to TRBJ2-3; the match to TRBD1 covers 7 bases. The germline gives CDR1 WNHNN, CDR2 SYGVQD (reference sequence). The CDR3 runs 14 residues. V gave up 5 bases and J gave up 0 bases; unmatched junction bases: 2. The CDR3 loop is CASSLGQSTDTQYF. CDR3 nucleotides: TGCGCCAGCAGTCTGGGACAGAGCACAGATACGCAGTATTTT.

The chain joins TRBV6-4 to TRBJ1-6; D call uncertain. Between the trimmed V and J ends, which lost 3 bases and 10 bases, there was a span of 13 bases. The germline V gene encodes CDR1 MRHNA and CDR2 SNTAGT. The CDR3 length is 14 residues. The CDR3, as DNA: TGTGCCAGCAGTGAGTCCGGGAGGACCTCACCCCTCCACTTT. It is translated as CASSESGRTSPLHF.